The 9 T cell receptor beta chains listed next were all sequenced from one sample in a study of cytomegalovirus exposure and HLA in healthy donors. Vbeta (60) and Jbeta (13) primers were used in the PCR. This table comes from immunoSEQ multiplex PCR, and its TCRdb copy is limited to in-frame clones, with some not included. Here the sample spans 150,000 to 200,000 clones, 70% to 85% being singletons. Sequenced: PBMCs. The receptors were sampled from a man in his late teens or twenties in good health and CMV-seronegative.

The V and J genes are TRBV2 and TRBJ1-5, with unresolved D. The V gene's germline CDR1 is SNHLY and CDR2 FYNNEI. CDR3 length: 15 residues. Trimming took 5 bases from V and 0 from J, leaving 11 bases between them. For the CDR3, the DNA is TGTGCCAGCAGTACAGCCGTCTATAGCAATCAGCCCCAGCATTTT. It specifies CASSTAVYSNQPQHF.

This clone was observed a single time. The gene calls are TRBV12-5 and TRBJ2-1; the D is unclear. Trimming removed 4 bases at V and 5 bases at J, with 3 bases between. CDR1 is LGHNT and CDR2 is FRNRAP in the germline V gene. This CDR3 region has 11 residues. CDR3 coding DNA: TGTGCTAGTGGTTCTAACAATGAGCAGTTCTTC. Its protein is CASGSNNEQFF.

The CDR3 DNA is TGTGCCAGCAGCTTAGGACTAGCGGGGGGGCATGACACAGATACGCAGTATTTT. Translating gives CASSLGLAGGHDTDTQYF. V and J are TRBV7-2 and TRBJ2-3, with TRBD2 identical over 14 bases. V gave up 1 base and J gave up 2 bases; unmatched junction bases: 5. This CDR3 comprises 18 residues. From germline, CDR1 is SGHTA and CDR2 FQGNSA.

Note on this clone: Other DNA sequences within the sample encode an identical CDR3. V usage is TRBV13 and J usage is TRBJ1-2, with 8 bases aligning to TRBD1. Germline V gives CDR1 PRHDT, CDR2 FYEKMQ (reference sequence). Trimming took 4 bases from V and 5 from J; bases not matched to a gene: 9. This CDR3 region has 15 residues. CDR3 loop: CASSSRVTGDYGYTF. The CDR3 region has the DNA TGTGCCAGCAGCTCACGAGTGACAGGGGATTATGGCTACACCTTC.

The J gene is TRBJ2-7, the V gene TRBV7-2; the match to TRBD2 covers 8 bases. The J segment lost 1 base and the V segment lost 1 base, leaving 6 bases of the junction unmatched. CDR1 SGHTA and CDR2 FQGNSA come from the germline V gene. This CDR3 region has 16 residues. CDR3 sequence: CASSLDGLAGSYEQYF. In DNA, the CDR3 is TGTGCCAGCAGCTTAGACGGACTAGCCGGATCCTACGAGCAGTACTTC.

This chain uses TRBV27 with TRBJ2-3, with D possibly TRBD2 on 6 matching bases. The CDR3 consists of 14 residues. Germline V CDR1 and CDR2: MNHEY, SMNVEV (reference sequence). V was trimmed by 10 bases and J by 3 bases, leaving 17 bases between them. Here the CDR3 reads CATKPGGLTDTQYF. The CDR3 region has the DNA TGTGCCACCAAACCCGGGGGTTTAACAGATACGCAGTATTTT.

This clone was counted a few times. This chain connects TRBV6-5 to TRBJ2-2; possible D gene TRBD2, 6 bases. Deletions cut 5 bases from V and 2 bases from J, with 6 bases between. The CDR3 contains 13 residues. CDR1 MNHEY and CDR2 SVGAGI come from the germline V gene. The CDR3 is CASSGLNTGELFF. CDR3 in DNA: TGTGCCAGCAGTGGACTAAACACCGGGGAGCTGTTTTTT.

V gene TRBV11-3 combines with J gene TRBJ1-3; D possibly corresponds to TRBD1 (6 bases). Germline V lookup: CDR1 SGHNT, CDR2 YENEEA. Trimming pared 1 base from V and 2 bases from J, leaving 12 bases between. The CDR3 contains 16 residues. CDR3 coding DNA: TGTGCCAGCAGCTTAGTAGACAGGAGGACTGGAAACACCATATATTTT. Amino acid sequence: CASSLVDRRTGNTIYF.

V and J are TRBV5-6 and TRBJ1-1, with D unresolved. The germline CDR1 and CDR2 sequences are SGHDT and YYEEEE. The V end lost 0 bases, the J end lost 1 base, and 10 bases lay between the germline ends. The CDR3 loop spans 15 amino acids. CDR3: CASSLVSGGNTEAFF. The CDR3 nucleotides read TGTGCCAGCAGCTTGGTCTCCGGAGGGAACACTGAAGCTTTCTTT.